This TCR beta chain was sequenced for a study of blood T cells in healthy people across ages. Study results and caveats: Researchers judged that diversity estimates from one million T cells fell short of true values. CMV infection status of these donors was not known.

The authors ran a second PCR of about 6 to 11 cycles using a sample-barcoded 5' primer and a J-beta primer mix. A single record per CDR3 protein comes from TCRdb applying MiXCR to the 5' RACE reads. The repertoire consists of more than 1,400,000 distinct CDR3 sequences, with roughly 45% occurring once and the leading ten covering approximately 7.9%. Samples had at least 7 million PBMCs isolated from them. Only a few counts were recorded for this clonotype. Its cognate antigen is unknown. Germline V gives CDR1 MNHEY, CDR2 SVGAGI. This CDR3 comprises 13 residues. V lost 6 bases, J lost 3 bases, and 12 bases lay in between.

Sequencing was carried out using blood. This TCR came from a woman between 18 and 29 years old in good health. The V call is TRBV6-5, the J call TRBJ2-7, with no clear D. The CDR3 loop reads CASRRDKLYEQYF. CDR3 coding DNA: TGTGCCAGCAGGAGAGACAAGCTCTACGAGCAGTACTTC.